One T cell receptor (beta chain) is described in this entry. As handled by the study authors: The assay estimated nucleated cells by amplifying reference gene primers. Measured with immunoSEQ multiplex PCR; TCRdb has only the in-frame clones, and not every one. The V and J calls and the clone size are those of that table, but D and trimming were determined from the DNA. The sample has 100,000 to 150,000 clones; about 85% are singletons. Trimming took off 9 bases at V and 0 bases at J, with 9 bases between the two ends. CDR3 length: 13 residues. Germline CDR1 SEHNR, CDR2 FQNEAQ (reference sequence). These data come from a study of blood T cell repertoires in COVID-19. Study in general: There were acute and convalescent COVID-19 samples, and they came from the United States, Italy and Spain. The cDNA or gDNA used as material had been derived from T cells, B-cell-depleted T cells, or PBMCs.

Material: peripheral blood. This rearrangement joins TRBV7-9 to TRBJ1-3; D ambiguous. This TCR was recovered from a woman older than 75 with acute or convalescent COVID-19. This CDR3 reads CARATNSGNTIYF. The CDR3 DNA follows: TGTGCCAGGGCCACCAACTCTGGAAACACCATATATTTT.